This record looks at one TCR beta chain sequence and its context. Measured with immunoSEQ multiplex PCR; TCRdb has only the in-frame clones, and not every one. This repertoire shows 250,000 or so clones, approximately 82% found once; its top ten account for approximately 2%. The entry originates in a study of blood T cell repertoires in COVID-19. There are 16 residues in the CDR3. V gave up 4 bases and J gave up 2 bases; unmatched junction bases: 7. Per germline, CDR1 LGHDT and CDR2 YNNKEL (reference sequence). This TCR derives from a man aged 30 to 39 who had recovered from COVID-19. Sequenced input: peripheral blood. This chain connects TRBV3-1 (or the pseudogene TRBV3-2) to TRBJ2-3, with TRBD2 matching 9 bases. CDR3 amino acids: CASSPGLAGATDTQYF. CDR3 coding DNA: TGTGCCAGCAGCCCCGGCTTAGCGGGGGCCACAGATACGCAGTATTTT.